What follows are 7 T cell receptor beta chains derived from one specimen sequenced in a study of CD8+ T cells in alopecia areata. The authors extracted RNA and reverse transcribed it into cDNA as the sequencing template. Repertoires were generated with immunoSEQ multiplex PCR, while TCRdb's copy carries only in-frame clones and drops some. The table has approximately 200,000 clones, roughly 60% seen once. The treatment denotes: oral pan-JAK inhibitor, 5-10 mg twice daily. The sequencing here drew on CD4+ T cells sorted from blood, taken at week 24, from a patient treated with tofacitinib. Source of these receptors: a human donor with alopecia areata.

The chain recombines TRBV25-1 with TRBJ1-5; the D gene is possibly TRBD1 (6 bases). The CDR3 extends over 14 amino acids. V gave up 3 bases and J gave up 5 bases, with 11 bases separating them. The germline CDR1 and CDR2 sequences are MGHDK and SYGVNS. CDR3 in DNA: TGTGCCAGCAGTGAGACAGGTCGTGATCAGCCCCAGCATTTT. This translates into CASSETGRDQPQHF.

The V gene is TRBV20-1, the J gene TRBJ1-1; a possible D gene is TRBD1 (6 bases). V dropped 3 bases and J dropped 11 bases, with 13 bases sitting between them. The CDR3 is 11 residues long. The germline CDR1 and CDR2 sequences are DFQATT and SNEGSKA (reference sequence). CDR3 DNA sequence: TGCAGTGCTAGTATTTGGGGGGCGGCTTTCTTT. It codes for CSASIWGAAFF.

The chain carries TRBV10-3 and TRBJ1-4; TRBD1 is a possible D gene (5 bases). This CDR3 region has 14 residues. V dropped 3 bases and J dropped 8 bases, with 13 bases sitting between them. CDR1 is ENHRY, CDR2 SYGVKD, per germline. The CDR3 region is CAISDRASVEKLFF. In DNA form, the CDR3 reads TGTGCCATCAGTGACAGGGCTTCGGTCGAAAAACTGTTTTTT.

This clone was seen only a few times. V and J are TRBV18 and TRBJ2-5; TRBD1 matches 10 bases. The junction had 12 bases not matched to a gene; V was cut back by 4 bases and J by 13 bases. CDR1 is KGHSH and CDR2 is LQKENI in the germline V gene. The CDR3 runs 14 residues. As DNA, the CDR3 is TGTGCCAGCTCACACGCGGGACAGGGGAGGAAGCCGTACTTC. Translated: CASSHAGQGRKPYF.

V usage is TRBV2 and J usage is TRBJ2-7; 9 nucleotides align to TRBD1. CDR1 SNHLY and CDR2 FYNNEI come from the germline V gene. The CDR3 length is 14 residues. Trimming at V came to 5 bases and at J to 1 base, leaving 3 bases not matched to a gene. The CDR3 DNA reads TGTGCCAGCAGTTCCGGGACAGGGTCCTACGAGCAGTACTTC. The encoded protein is CASSSGTGSYEQYF.

As for this clone: Distinct nucleotide sequences in the sample also encode this CDR3. This chain uses TRBV5-4 with TRBJ2-3; D not certain. Germline V lookup: CDR1 SGHNT, CDR2 YYREEE (reference sequence). The V and J ends lost 3 bases and 0 bases respectively, with 2 bases between them. The CDR3 consists of 12 residues. Here the CDR3 DNA reads TGTGCCAGCAGCTATAGCACAGATACGCAGTATTTT. Translated: CASSYSTDTQYF.

This rearrangement joins TRBV27 to TRBJ2-3; TRBD1 matches at 7 bases. The CDR3 has 15 residues. Germline V lookup: CDR1 MNHEY, CDR2 SMNVEV (reference sequence). The V segment lost 7 bases and the J segment 4 bases; nucleotides outside the gene matches: 11. The CDR3 region has the DNA TGTGCCAGCACATACGAACAGAGGGGGCCAGATACGCAGTATTTT. This sequence encodes CASTYEQRGPDTQYF.